This TCR beta chain emerged from a study of beta chain features in type 1 diabetes. The study, taken as a whole, reports: Within the patient group, naive, central memory and Treg TCRB repertoires appeared more similar to each other than within healthy donors. Among patients with Type 1 diabetes, TCRB CDR3s were moderately but significantly shorter in every one of the four CD4+ subsets. Reads derived from cDNA could over-represent cells showing high TCR expression. Possible PCR preference for shorter templates applied equally to patients and controls.

Note on this clone: The antigen is undetermined.

The CDR3 runs to 11 residues. Trimming stripped 6 bases from V and 8 bases from J, with 9 bases between. Germline V lookup: CDR1 MDHEN, CDR2 SYDVKM. Expressed TCRB transcripts got sequenced, as all isolated RNA was reverse transcribed. About 3.7 million reads, on average, came from each naive, central memory and regulatory T cell sample. TCRdb keeps only in-frame clones here, not all; method: immunoSEQ multiplex PCR. The table lists roughly 340,000 clones, about 13% of them singletons, with roughly 0.015% in the top ten. Sequenced: naive CD4+ T cells from blood. This sequence originates from a woman aged 18 to 35 with type 1 diabetes. The chain joins TRBV28 to TRBJ2-3, with a weak D call TRBD1 (6 bases). The CDR3 nucleotides read TGTGCCAGCAGATCAGGGGTTACGCAGTATTTT. This encodes CASRSGVTQYF.